The rows below give T cell receptor beta chains drawn from one sample of a study of T-cell memory formation after mild COVID-19. TCRdb reanalysed the 5' RACE reads using MiXCR and keeps one entry per CDR3 protein. Of about 150,000 distinct CDR3 sequences in the sample, roughly 24% were seen once. The sample comprised PBMCs or a T cell subset sorted from them (not recorded which). The receptor source for this set is an adult woman who had mild COVID-19 (a few samples of this study predate the infection). Cell type and time point are not known. Both conserved end residues are part of each CDR3. The D gene is left open where the match is weak. Clone size is not always given. Where it is, it says once, few, many or a class for expanded clones.

D gene,V gene,clone size,J gene,CDR3 protein,CDR3 DNA
TRBD2,TRBV6-2/TRBV6-3,few,TRBJ2-7,CASSYDRLAAFPYEQYF,TGTGCCAGCAGTTACGATCGTCTAGCGGCCTTTCCCTACGAGCAGTACTTC
.,TRBV7-9,few,TRBJ2-6,CASSFGASGANVLTF,TGTGCCAGCAGCTTCGGGGCCTCTGGGGCCAACGTCCTGACTTTC
.,TRBV2,many,TRBJ2-4,CASSVKRRGSAKNIQYF,TGTGCCAGCAGTGTAAAGAGAAGGGGGTCGGCCAAAAACATTCAGTACTTC
TRBD1,TRBV2,few,TRBJ1-2,CASRRQGKDGYTF,TGTGCCAGCAGGAGACAGGGGAAGGATGGCTACACCTTC
TRBD2,TRBV12-3/TRBV12-4,.,TRBJ2-3,CASTPRSGSLDTQYF,TGTGCCAGCACCCCTAGAAGCGGGAGTCTGGATACGCAGTATTTT
TRBD2,TRBV4-1,many,TRBJ2-1,CASSQELAGGYNEQFF,TGCGCCAGCAGCCAAGAACTAGCGGGGGGCTACAATGAGCAGTTCTTC
.,TRBV4-3,few,TRBJ1-3,CASSQDSTGALGNTIYF,TGCGCCAGCAGCCAAGATAGTACCGGAGCTCTCGGAAACACCATATATTTT
TRBD2,TRBV4-1,few,TRBJ2-3,CASSHIAGGLSTDTQYF,TGCGCCAGCAGCCACATAGCGGGGGGCCTCAGCACAGATACGCAGTATTTT
.,TRBV12-3/TRBV12-4,few,TRBJ1-4,CASSIRDGEKLFF,TGTGCCAGCAGCATTCGAGACGGGGAAAAACTGTTTTTT
TRBD2,TRBV20-1,few,TRBJ2-1,CSAIGTSGRALYNEQFF,TGCAGTGCTATCGGGACTAGCGGGAGGGCCCTCTACAATGAGCAGTTCTTC
TRBD1,TRBV19,.,TRBJ1-2,CASSRTGNGYTF,TGTGCCAGTAGTAGGACAGGTAATGGCTACACCTTC
TRBD2,TRBV4-1,few,TRBJ2-1,CASSRGLAGGRYNEQFF,TGCGCCAGCAGCCGGGGACTAGCGGGGGGCCGATACAATGAGCAGTTCTTC
.,TRBV24-1,.,TRBJ1-5,CATGEGSQPQHF,TGTGCCACCGGAGAGGGTTCTCAGCCCCAGCATTTT
.,TRBV3-1,few,TRBJ2-3,CASSQPSSLTDTQYF,TGTGCCAGCAGCCAACCCTCCTCGCTGACAGATACGCAGTATTTT
.,TRBV6-5,.,TRBJ2-2,CASRPRGAVTGELFF,TGTGCCAGCAGGCCAAGAGGGGCCGTCACCGGGGAGCTGTTTTTT
.,TRBV5-1,few,TRBJ2-3,CASSLSPSGTLTDTQYF,TGCGCCAGCAGCTTGAGTCCCAGCGGTACCCTCACAGATACGCAGTATTTT
TRBD2,TRBV12-3/TRBV12-4,.,TRBJ2-2,CASKWGAGGGTGELFF,TGTGCCAGCAAATGGGGCGCGGGGGGAGGAACCGGGGAGCTGTTTTTT
TRBD1,TRBV5-1,.,TRBJ2-6,CASSLFLQGITGANVLTF,TGCGCCAGCAGCTTGTTCTTACAGGGGATAACTGGGGCCAACGTCCTGACTTTC
.,TRBV7-9,.,TRBJ1-1,CASSPLVSTLQNTEAFF,TGTGCCAGCAGCCCCCTGGTTTCGACCCTTCAGAACACTGAAGCTTTCTTT
.,TRBV5-1,.,TRBJ2-7,CASSLALGSYEQYF,TGCGCCAGCAGCTTGGCCCTGGGTTCCTACGAGCAGTACTTC
.,TRBV29-1,few,TRBJ1-1,CSDGQLMNTEAFF,TGCAGCGACGGACAGCTGATGAACACTGAAGCTTTCTTT
.,TRBV12-3/TRBV12-4,.,TRBJ2-4,CASSQGPSIQYF,TGTGCCAGCAGCCAGGGGCCTAGCATTCAGTACTTC
.,TRBV6-1,few,TRBJ2-5,CASSEEAGNQETQYF,TGTGCCAGCAGTGAAGAGGCGGGAAACCAAGAGACCCAGTACTTC
TRBD2,TRBV7-9,once,TRBJ2-5,CASSFSGAGGPPHETQYF,TGTGCCAGCAGCTTCTCCGGAGCGGGAGGGCCTCCCCACGAGACCCAGTACTTC
.,TRBV4-1,.,TRBJ2-1,CASSHGTGGEQFF,TGCGCCAGCAGCCACGGGACTGGAGGTGAGCAGTTCTTC
TRBD2,TRBV4-1,.,TRBJ2-1,CASSRGGGHLSSYNEQFF,TGCGCCAGCAGCCGGGGCGGGGGGCACCTGAGCTCCTACAATGAGCAGTTCTTC
.,TRBV9,.,TRBJ1-1,CASSVESHTEAFF,TGTGCCAGCAGCGTAGAATCCCACACTGAAGCTTTCTTT
.,TRBV6-2/TRBV6-3,few,TRBJ2-7,CASSLTTEVPYEQYF,TGTGCCAGCAGTCTGACGACAGAGGTCCCTTACGAGCAGTACTTC
.,TRBV9,.,TRBJ2-2,CASSVESSDFHTGELFF,TGTGCCAGCAGCGTAGAGTCTAGCGACTTCCACACCGGGGAGCTGTTTTTT